Detailed here is one TCR beta chain. Its cognate antigen has yet to be identified. It has no much larger one-base neighbor in the sample; base qualities were not kept. Whole blood was collected in K2EDTA tubes by collaborating institutions according to the institutions' own protocols. Collaborator samples were shipped for TCRbeta analysis as frozen whole blood, isolated PBMCs, or DNA extracted from either sample type. A distance of 11 bases separates the germline ends of V and J, which lose 5 bases and 3 bases respectively. CDR3 length: 13 amino acids, cysteine to phenylalanine. The retained sequence is limited to the CDR3, 39 bases, with the frame set at the first base. CDR1 and CDR2, per the germline V gene, are KGHSH and LQKENI. TCRbeta CDR3 regions were amplified from genomic DNA by means of the immunoSEQ Assay, a bias-controlled multiplex PCR. The original pipeline was this. The number of nucleated cells in each sample was estimated by amplification of reference gene primers within the assay. To quantify the absolute abundance of each unique TCRbeta CDR3 rearrangement, sequence reads were collapsed and filtered. For each sample, productive Simpson clonality was calculated as the square root of Simpson's diversity index over productive rearrangements. Sourced from immuneACCESS, this table was stored by TCRdb with only in-frame sequences that have V and J called. A share of the clones is absent; for the studies checked, an unresolved V gene accounts for under half, and the remainder has no known explanation. V, J and clone size derive from that table, while D and trimming were established from the DNA sequence. Here the sample has about 140,000 clones; 85% to 90% occur a single time. 8% to 13% of the sample goes to the ten largest clones.

This record belongs to a study of blood T cell repertoires in COVID-19 (dated by TCRdb to 2020 to 2021). Background for the entire study: Collaborator samples came from the United States, Italy and Spain and covered acute and convalescent phases of COVID-19. The repertoires were released in a freely available public database intended as a resource for research on the immune response to SARS-CoV-2. Deeply sampled blood TCRbeta repertoires from subjects exposed to, actively infected with, or recovered from COVID-19 were included in the dataset. HLA class I and class II types, where available, came from metadata supplied by the sample provider rather than from assay-based typing. A de-identified subject ID, COVID-19 status, age in years and sex were almost always included in the sample metadata. The prospective study material was composed of cDNA or gDNA derived from T cells, B-cell-depleted T cells, or PBMCs. Samples were obtained from the ongoing ImmuneRACE study (first 160 participants) and from some 1,200 subjects provided by 6 global collaborators.

Findings and caveats that apply to the study as a whole: The amount of clinical and demographic metadata varied by source and participant and was provided uncurated.

This sequence was found in a woman of 80 years or more with acute or convalescent COVID-19. The chain is assembled from TRBV18 and TRBJ2-7, with TRBD1 tentatively as D gene (7 bases match). Sequenced: peripheral blood. Here is the DNA: TGTGCCAGCTCAGCGGGACAGATCTACGAGCAGTACTTC. This translates into CASSAGQIYEQYF.